This is a list of T cell receptor beta chains from one sample in a study of T cells in localized non-small cell lung cancer. Here immunoSEQ multiplex PCR was the method, and the copy in TCRdb shows in-frame clones only, minus some. Among 2,000 to 2,500 clones, roughly 22% were seen once, and the ten largest hold over 15%. The sample consisted of lung tumor tissue, taken before any cancer treatment. The receptors shown here come from a male donor at least 60 years old with stage II lung adenocarcinoma. Each CDR3 is given with its conserved first and last residue. Rows may omit the clone size; those that give it use once, few, many or a size class.

size	length	V	CDR3
few	13	TRBV6-8	CASSAHPDYGYTF
few	15	TRBV9	CASSVGAPSTDTQYF
.	14	TRBV6-8	CASSWTEQSTEAFF
.	18	TRBV4-1	CASSQGFRELSSGNTIYF
large	16	TRBV6-8	CASSYSTRQADYEQYF
few	13	TRBV19	CASSSSTGAEAFF
large	13	TRBV6-8	CASSYQNTGELFF
.	15	TRBV19	CASTRGGMGGSPLHF
.	14	TRBV18	CASSPDNTRETQYF
few	18	TRBV15	CATSRVSLTGGKYNEQFF
few	14	TRBV6-8	CASSYSVGVAEQYF
few	11	TRBV30	CACLPNTEAFF
.	16	TRBV14	CASSRWTGGARETQYF
.	14	TRBV29-1	CSVEADRGLYEQFF
medium-sized	13	TRBV9	CASSFPGGDGYTF
.	15	TRBV29-1	CSVVWAGHRSYEQYF
.	14	TRBV6-8	CASSPGAPGTEAFF
.	15	TRBV5-1	CASSLGPGQGSEQYF
.	15	TRBV19	CASRLGPETSTEAFF
few	14	TRBV11-3	CASSPARPYNEQFF
.	13	TRBV29-1	CSVEGQGWNEQFF
.	15	TRBV18	CASSPNPGHQETQYF
.	14	TRBV19	CASSIAPDRGTAFF
few	13	TRBV6-8	CASRTGEFYEQYF
.	15	TRBV11-3	CASSLTVKAGNTIYF
.	16	TRBV5-1	CASRPSLGGLLDTQYF
few	13	TRBV6-8	CAIKPQGADEQFF
.	16	TRBV11-3	CASSLVGQGGSYEQYF
few	14	TRBV19	CASSPGQRNYGYTF
hyperexpanded	15	TRBV19	CASSMTSGALNEQFF
.	15	TRBV9	CASSERGTGANVLTF